This paragraph reports one TCR beta chain. The data were obtained in a study of T cell responses to AZD1222 COVID-19 vaccine. This CDR3 region has 16 residues. Trimming took 5 bases from V and 5 from J, leaving 18 bases between them. Per germline, CDR1 SEHNR and CDR2 FQNEAQ (reference sequence). Method: immunoSEQ multiplex PCR; TCRdb's copy keeps in-frame clones and lacks some. The repertoire holds about 170,000 clones, with 90% as singletons. The sequencing used peripheral blood, collected on day 0 of AZD1222 vaccination. The origin of this receptor is an adult in good health. The V call is TRBV7-9, the J call TRBJ2-2, with D tentatively TRBD1 or TRBD2 (7 bases each). The CDR3 sequence: CASSRQWQGGTGELFF. For the CDR3, the DNA is TGTGCCAGCAGCCGCCAGTGGCAGGGGGGGACCGGGGAGCTGTTTTTT.